The source of this TCR beta chain is a study of identical twins. From the 5' RACE reads, TCRdb called clonotypes with MiXCR, one entry per CDR3 protein. The sample contains about 470,000 distinct CDR3 sequences, roughly 24% of which appear only once. V was clipped by 0 bases and J by 7 bases, with 13 bases between them. CDR1 and CDR2 (germline): SGDLS, YYNGEE. The CDR3 has 15 amino acids. The same specimen was also included in a second study, on T cells expressing NK-cell markers.

The material sequenced was CD4+ T cells sorted from blood. The sequence derives from a woman aged 18-35 years in good health. The chain recombines TRBV9 with TRBJ2-2; a weak D match, TRBD2 (6 bases). CDR3 residues: CASSVEGTAHGELFF. Written as DNA, the CDR3 is TGTGCCAGCAGCGTAGAAGGGACTGCGCACGGGGAGCTGTTTTTT. The full variable domain, in which reference TRBV9 and TRBJ2-2 provide the parts outside the CDR3, is DSGVTQTPKHLITATGQRVTLRCSPRSGDLSVYWYQQSLDQGLQFLIQYYNGEERAKGNILERFSAQQFPDLHSELNLSSLELGDSALYFCASSVEGTAHGELFFGEGSRLTVL.